This is a list of T cell receptor beta chains from one sample in a study of cytomegalovirus exposure and HLA in healthy donors. The method was immunoSEQ multiplex PCR; TCRdb's version includes in-frame clones alone and lacks a portion of them. The sample lists approximately 100,000 clones, more than 75% seen once, with approximately 5% in the top ten. The specimen sequenced was PBMCs. The receptors derive from a woman younger than 35 in good health and CMV-seropositive. The CDR3 runs from the conserved cysteine through the conserved F or W. A D gene is named only where the DNA matches it firmly. Clone size is stated in some rows and not others, as once, few, many or a class when expanded.

-	13	TRBJ1-1	TRBV7-2	once	CASSGQPGTEAFF
-	13	TRBJ1-1	TRBV30	-	CAWSVHRNTEAFF
TRBD1	16	TRBJ2-3	TRBV5-1	-	CASSLGQGTSTDTQYF
TRBD2	15	TRBJ2-7	TRBV15	-	CATSVGLAGSYEQYF
TRBD1	14	TRBJ1-1	TRBV19	-	CASSTSSTGLQAFF
TRBD1	18	TRBJ2-6	TRBV6-1	once	CASRERQGPSSGANVLTF
TRBD1	15	TRBJ1-1	TRBV28	-	CASSPGQGLNTEAFF
TRBD2	16	TRBJ2-7	TRBV5-6	-	CASSPSIAGTPHEQYF
TRBD1	15	TRBJ1-2	TRBV5-1	-	CASSLGDRGGYGYTF
TRBD1	14	TRBJ2-2	TRBV5-1	-	CASSSHRGDGELFF
TRBD1	17	TRBJ1-3	TRBV2	-	CASIPRDRSRIGNTIYF
-	13	TRBJ2-5	TRBV7-2	-	CGTTPLRQETQYF
TRBD2	16	TRBJ2-7	TRBV5-1	-	CASSSGGWDSSYEQYF
TRBD2	15	TRBJ2-1	TRBV19	-	CASTKAGGPSNEQFF
-	17	TRBJ2-1	TRBV18	-	CASSPSVLGNAYNEQFF
TRBD1	15	TRBJ2-3	TRBV30	-	CAWSRGTRPTDTQYF
TRBD2	16	TRBJ2-1	TRBV5-6	-	CASSLASWSGSHEQFF
TRBD1	15	TRBJ1-2	TRBV10-3	-	CAISEQQGPRYGYTF
TRBD2	16	TRBJ2-1	TRBV4-2	-	CASSPTSGEAYNEQFF
TRBD2	16	TRBJ2-3	TRBV5-1	-	CASSFSGERGTGRQYF
TRBD1	15	TRBJ1-1	TRBV6-5	-	CASSYLRPGTGEAFF
TRBD1	17	TRBJ1-1	TRBV7-2	-	CASSLAGGLRLNTEAFF
TRBD1	16	TRBJ1-5	TRBV19	-	CASSHTTGRHRQPQHF
-	16	TRBJ1-2	TRBV7-2	-	CASSLGSGAKNYGYTF
-	11	TRBJ2-1	TRBV30	-	CAWSGVNEQFF
-	17	TRBJ2-1	TRBV6-1	-	CASSESTANYFSGEQFF
-	17	TRBJ2-3	TRBV5-1	-	CASSLRSGIFSTDTQYF
TRBD2	20	TRBJ2-6	TRBV9	once	CASSTQRGTSGSYGANVLTF
TRBD1	15	TRBJ2-7	TRBV6-1	few	CASSEWTGSSYEQYF
-	15	TRBJ2-7	TRBV6-5	-	CASSYSHVSTYEQYF
-	14	TRBJ2-7	TRBV25-1	-	CASSESRRGYEQYF
-	14	TRBJ1-2	TRBV10-2	few	CASSEEPGYYGYTF
TRBD1	13	TRBJ2-7	TRBV6-6	-	CASSYHQGDGQYF
-	17	TRBJ2-3	TRBV28	-	CASLGAGLVLVSDTQYF
-	15	TRBJ2-1	TRBV13	few	CASSAPGFKPNEQFF
TRBD2	15	TRBJ2-1	TRBV6-4	-	CASSGEASGINEQFF
-	12	TRBJ1-1	TRBV6-1	few	CASTGGNTEAFF
TRBD1	17	TRBJ1-1	TRBV5-6	-	CASSLAPGRQGDTEAFF
-	17	TRBJ1-4	TRBV15	-	CATSHWRRQDNNEKLFF
TRBD2	15	TRBJ2-5	TRBV27	-	CASNEPGLGGQTQYF
-	13	TRBJ2-1	TRBV5-6	-	CASSLANGNSPFF
TRBD1	14	TRBJ1-2	TRBV7-9	-	CASRHQNRGHGYTF
TRBD1	15	TRBJ2-7	TRBV28	-	CASSSSRDRGYEQYF
TRBD1	14	TRBJ1-6	TRBV7-9	-	CASSLQGENSPLHF
-	15	TRBJ1-1	TRBV5-1	few	CASRSDPQANTEAFF
TRBD1	13	TRBJ2-7	TRBV5-1	many	CASSSTGGYEQYF
-	14	TRBJ1-1	TRBV5-4	-	CASSDSGENTEAFF
TRBD2	19	TRBJ2-7	TRBV15	once	CATSRAVRVSGPLSYEQYF
-	15	TRBJ2-3	TRBV4-2	-	CASSQSSEHTDTQYF
-	13	TRBJ1-5	TRBV27	-	CASSFRGGRPQHF